This TCR beta chain was documented in a study of OX40 agonist ivuxolimab in advanced cancers. Study information: The treatment was a fully human IgG2 OX40 agonist, ivuxolimab. Study-level results: Certain nonresponders additionally had low normalized T-cell clonal expansion. Among expanded peripheral T cells, antigen specificity went undetermined.

CDR3 length equals 19 residues. V lost 4 bases to trimming and J lost 4 bases; unmatched junction nucleotides: 8. From germline, CDR1 is SGHRS and CDR2 YFSETQ. Sequencing used immunoSEQ multiplex PCR; TCRdb keeps in-frame clones, though not all of them. Here the sample spans 75,000 to 95,000 clones, roughly nine tenths being singletons. Note on this clone: Its antigen remains unidentified.

The TCR originated in an adult with an advanced solid tumor such as melanoma, head and neck, liver or kidney cancer. The sequencing here drew on CD4+ or CD8+ T cells sorted from blood, taken in a trial of the OX40 agonist ivuxolimab. The chain carries TRBV5-1 and TRBJ2-6, with 16 bases lining up with TRBD2. CDR3 DNA sequence: TGCGCCAGCAGCGTATTGGGACTAGCGGGAGGGTCCGGGGCCAACGTCCTGACTTTC. Translated: CASSVLGLAGGSGANVLTF.